Shown below are 32 T cell receptor beta chains from a single sample sequenced in a study of monozygotic twins with inflammatory bowel disease. No DNA is given; TCRdb re-called the 5' RACE reads and lists each CDR3 protein once. This sample's table has approximately 400,000 distinct CDR3 sequences. Sequences were obtained from blood. The source of these receptors is a human donor with ulcerative colitis or Crohn's disease, or a healthy co-twin of an affected twin (not recorded which).

This chain uses TRBV6-5 with TRBJ1-4; the D gene TCRdb calls, TRBD1, cannot be checked with no DNA. Germline V CDR1 and CDR2: MNHEY, SVGAGI. The CDR3 is 14 amino acids. This chain's CDR3 is CASSYYSQGGKLFF.

The genes are TRBV5-1 and TRBJ2-2; the TRBD2 assignment by TCRdb is unverifiable without DNA. CDR1 and CDR2 from the germline V gene are SGHRS and YFSETQ. The CDR3 contains 15 residues. CDR3 in amino acids: CASSRKATAPGELFF. Looking up the rest from reference TRBV5-1 and TRBJ2-2 gives the full variable domain: KAGVTQTPRYLIKTRGQQVTLSCSPISGHRSVSWYQQTPGQGLQFLFEYFSETQRNKGNFPGRFSGRQFSNSRSEMNVSTLELGDSALYLCASSRKATAPGELFFGEGSRLTVL.

The chain has TRBV11-2 and TRBJ2-3; the D gene TCRdb calls, TRBD2, cannot be checked with no DNA. The CDR3 sequence is 20 residues long. CDR1 SGHAT and CDR2 FQNNGV come from the germline V gene. The chain's CDR3 is CASSLRRILAGGTLYDTQYF.

This sequence joins TRBV5-4 and TRBJ2-3. This CDR3 is 15 amino acids long. The germline V gene encodes CDR1 SGHNT and CDR2 YYREEE (reference sequence). CDR3: CASSPPGGSADTQYF.

The V gene is TRBV27, the J gene TRBJ2-7; TCRdb indicates TRBD1, and absent DNA this call remains unverified. This CDR3 is built from 13 residues. Germline assignment: CDR1 MNHEY and CDR2 SMNVEV (reference sequence). The CDR3 spells CASSLGLPGEQYF.

This rearrangement joins TRBV5-4 to TRBJ2-3; no DNA is available, so the TRBD1 call from TCRdb remains unchecked. The V gene's germline CDR1 is SGHNT and CDR2 YYREEE (reference sequence). The CDR3 length is 16 residues. This CDR3 reads CASSLVTGQGADTQYF.

The chain combines TRBV11-1 with TRBJ2-1; TCRdb names TRBD2, which stays unverified in the absence of DNA. The CDR3 has 15 residues. Germline V lookup: CDR1 SGHAT, CDR2 FQDESV (reference sequence). Here the CDR3 reads CASSHQTSGGNEQFF.

The V gene is TRBV9, the J gene TRBJ2-1; TCRdb outputs TRBD1, but without DNA this stays unchecked. There are 15 residues in the CDR3. Germline assignment: CDR1 SGDLS and CDR2 YYNGEE. CDR3 region: CASSSPTGTYNEQFF.

The chain uses TRBV28 and TRBJ2-2; TCRdb's assignment of TRBD1 cannot be checked, as there is no DNA. The CDR3 has 15 amino acids. CDR1 is MDHEN and CDR2 is SYDVKM in the germline V gene. This CDR3 reads CASSSGAVGGGELFF.

V usage is TRBV3-1 and J usage is TRBJ2-7; TCRdb reports TRBD2, a call that lacks DNA to check it against. CDR3 length: 14 amino acids. Germline CDR1 LGHDT, CDR2 YNNKEL (reference sequence). The CDR3 loop is CASRLSGGAYEQYF.

The CDR3 region is CASSSTGTLNTEAFF. The rearrangement uses TRBV11-2 and TRBJ1-1; the D call from TCRdb, TRBD1, cannot be confirmed without DNA. Germline V gene data show CDR1 as SGHAT and CDR2 as FQNNGV. The CDR3 contains 15 residues. Full variable domain (remainder filled in from reference TRBV11-2 and TRBJ1-1): EAGVAQSPRYKIIEKRQSVAFWCNPISGHATLYWYQQILGQGPKLLIQFQNNGVVDDSQLPKDRFSAERLKGVDSTLKIQPAKLEDSAVYLCASSSTGTLNTEAFFGQGTRLTVV.

V usage is TRBV12-3 or TRBV12-4 and J usage is TRBJ1-5. The CDR3 covers 16 residues. CDR3 residues: CASSLVGHATDQPQHF.

The chain combines TRBV7-9 with TRBJ2-5. The CDR3 loop spans 11 amino acids. The germline CDR1 and CDR2 sequences are SEHNR and FQNEAQ (reference sequence). CDR3: CASSLSAAQYF.

This sequence joins TRBV27 and TRBJ2-2; with no DNA, the TCRdb D assignment of TRBD2 cannot be verified. This CDR3 spans 14 amino acids. CDR1 and CDR2 (germline): MNHEY, SMNVEV (reference sequence). The CDR3 is CASSPSVYTGELFF.

The chain carries TRBV20-1 and TRBJ2-7; TCRdb returns TRBD1, unconfirmable since there is no DNA. Germline V CDR1 and CDR2: DFQATT, SNEGSKA (reference sequence). The CDR3 has 13 amino acids. The CDR3 reads CSASKRALYEQYF.

The chain joins TRBV28 to TRBJ1-2; TCRdb reports TRBD1, a call that lacks DNA to check it against. This CDR3 comprises 13 residues. Germline V lookup: CDR1 MDHEN, CDR2 SYDVKM. CDR3 loop: CASWNRDNYGYTF.

This chain uses TRBV29-1 with TRBJ2-7; TCRdb names TRBD2, which stays unverified in the absence of DNA. The CDR3 is 15 residues long. Germline CDR1 and CDR2: SQVTM and ANQGSEA. This CDR3 reads CSVGRGRQGLYEQYF.

The genes are TRBV6-6 and TRBJ2-5; TCRdb's D call, TRBD1, is unchecked because there is no DNA. The germline V gene has CDR1 MNHNY and CDR2 SVGAGI (reference sequence). The CDR3 length is 13 residues. The CDR3 protein is CASRHRGSETQYF.

Here the CDR3 reads CASSIRDAEAFF. V is TRBV19 and J is TRBJ1-1; TCRdb names TRBD1, which stays unverified in the absence of DNA. The CDR3 runs to 12 residues. CDR1 LNHDA and CDR2 SQIVND come from the germline V gene (reference sequence).

This CDR3 reads CASSWRVTGTEQFF. The V and J genes are TRBV5-1 and TRBJ2-1; the TCRdb D gene call, TRBD1, has no DNA to confirm it. From germline, CDR1 is SGHRS and CDR2 YFSETQ. This CDR3 has 14 amino acids.

This chain uses TRBV20-1 with TRBJ1-4; TCRdb's D call of TRBD1 is untestable without DNA. CDR3 length: 15 amino acids. CDR1 and CDR2 (germline): DFQATT, SNEGSKA (reference sequence). The CDR3 sequence is CSARSREGFREKLFF.

The CDR3 spells CSANDRVGGLGYTF. The chain links TRBV20-1 to TRBJ1-2; TCRdb indicates TRBD1, and absent DNA this call remains unverified. The CDR3 length is 14 residues. Germline lookup yields CDR1 DFQATT and CDR2 SNEGSKA (reference sequence).

This chain uses TRBV15 with TRBJ2-1; the D call from TCRdb, TRBD1, cannot be confirmed without DNA. The CDR3 is 14 residues long. The germline CDR1 and CDR2 sequences are LNHNV and YYDKDF (reference sequence). CDR3 amino acids: CATSGGGTSNEQFF.

This chain uses TRBV27 with TRBJ2-2. The CDR3 covers 13 residues. CDR1 is MNHEY, CDR2 SMNVEV, per germline (reference sequence). This CDR3 is CASSLLGRGELFF.

V usage is TRBV20-1 and J usage is TRBJ2-7. The CDR3 contains 13 residues. From germline, CDR1 is DFQATT and CDR2 SNEGSKA (reference sequence). The chain's CDR3 is CSATTDRSYEQYF.

The J gene is TRBJ2-7, the V gene TRBV6-1; TCRdb indicates TRBD1, and absent DNA this call remains unverified. CDR3 size: 14 residues. Germline V lookup: CDR1 MNHNS, CDR2 SASEGT. The CDR3: CANSGGDRSHEQYF.

This CDR3 reads CAWSGDRGISTIYF. The chain couples TRBV30 to TRBJ1-3; the TCRdb D gene call, TRBD1, has no DNA to confirm it. The CDR3 is made up of 14 amino acids. CDR1 and CDR2 from the germline V gene are GTSNPN and SVGIG (reference sequence).

The chain is built from TRBV18 and TRBJ2-2; no DNA is available, so the TRBD1 call from TCRdb remains unchecked. CDR3 length: 16 residues. Germline V CDR1 and CDR2: KGHSH, LQKENI. Here the CDR3 reads CASSRSRQPGTGELFF.

J is TRBJ1-2 and V is TRBV7-2; TCRdb reports TRBD1, a call that lacks DNA to check it against. Germline CDR1 is SGHTA and CDR2 is FQGNSA. CDR3 length: 15 amino acids. The CDR3 protein is CASSWRQGADYGYTF.

The CDR3 here is CASSSTGLSNQPQHF. The gene calls are TRBV5-5 and TRBJ1-5; TCRdb reports TRBD1, a call that lacks DNA to check it against. CDR3 size: 15 residues. CDR1 and CDR2 from the germline V gene are SGHKS and YYEKEE (reference sequence). Complete variable domain (other parts from reference TRBV5-5 and TRBJ1-5): DAGVTQSPTHLIKTRGQQVTLRCSPISGHKSVSWYQQVLGQGPQFIFQYYEKEERGRGNFPDRFSARQFPNYSSELNVNALLLGDSALYLCASSSTGLSNQPQHFGDGTRLSIL.

The J gene is TRBJ2-1, the V gene TRBV7-6; TCRdb's D call, TRBD2, is unchecked because there is no DNA. This CDR3 has 13 residues. Germline loops: CDR1 SGHVS, CDR2 FNYEAQ. The CDR3 is CASSPAIPNEQFF. Drawing the rest from reference TRBV7-6 and TRBJ2-1, the complete variable domain is GAGVSQSPRYKVTKRGQDVALRCDPISGHVSLYWYRQALGQGPEFLTYFNYEAQQDKSGLPNDRFSAERPEGSISTLTIQRTEQRDSAMYRCASSPAIPNEQFFGPGTRLTVL.

J is TRBJ1-5 and V is TRBV2; TCRdb picks TRBD1, but there is no DNA to check that call. Germline CDR1 reads SNHLY; CDR2 reads FYNNEI. This CDR3 has 14 residues. The CDR3 reads CASSDRDRNQPQHF.